The following is a T cell receptor beta chain sequence with its context. The antigen remains undetermined. At one end the junction does not follow the germline gene, possibly because of a read error. This CDR3 contains 16 residues. Germline lookup yields CDR1 SGHNT and CDR2 YENEEA. Treatment in this sample: approximately 11-day PBMC culture with coronavirus spike peptide pools or control peptides (ViraFEST assay). Cultured CD4+ T-cell DNA underwent Oncomine TCR Beta short-read sequencing. TCRdb re-called the PCR reads with MiXCR, one entry per CDR3 protein. The sample includes 8,500 to 9,000 distinct CDR3 sequences, roughly three fifths of them seen just once. These data are taken from a study of vaccination and CD4 T cells after COVID-19. The overall study: Stimulation used overlapping spike peptides from SARS-CoV-2, HCoV-NL63, HCoV-OC43 and HCoV-229E.

The V gene is TRBV11-3, the J gene TRBJ2-6; TRBD1 is a possible D gene (6 bases). This sample comprised cultured CD4+ T cells from blood, obtained after SARS-CoV-2 vaccination. The clonotype was recovered from a human donor with COVID-19. The CDR3 reads CAGSWSSGTGANVLTF. CDR3 sequence (DNA): TGTGCCGGCAGCTGGAGTTCAGGGACAGGGGCCAACGTCCTGACTTTC.